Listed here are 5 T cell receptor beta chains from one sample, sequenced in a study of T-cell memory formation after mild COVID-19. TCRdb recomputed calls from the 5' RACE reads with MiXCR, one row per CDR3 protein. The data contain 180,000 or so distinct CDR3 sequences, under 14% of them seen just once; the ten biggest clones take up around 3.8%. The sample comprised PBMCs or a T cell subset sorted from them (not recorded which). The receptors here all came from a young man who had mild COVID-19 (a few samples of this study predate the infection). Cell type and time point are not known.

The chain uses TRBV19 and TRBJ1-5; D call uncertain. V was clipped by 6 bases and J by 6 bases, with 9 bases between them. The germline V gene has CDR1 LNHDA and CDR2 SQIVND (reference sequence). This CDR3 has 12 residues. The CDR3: CASRGGVQPQHF. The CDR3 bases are TGTGCCAGTAGAGGCGGGGTTCAGCCCCAGCATTTT.

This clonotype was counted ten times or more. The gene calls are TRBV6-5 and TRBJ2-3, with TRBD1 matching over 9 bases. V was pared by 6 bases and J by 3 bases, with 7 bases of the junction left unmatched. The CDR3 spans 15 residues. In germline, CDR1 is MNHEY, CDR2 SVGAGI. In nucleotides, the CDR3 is TGTGCCAGCAGATCGGACAGGGGTAGGACAGATACGCAGTATTTT. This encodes CASRSDRGRTDTQYF.

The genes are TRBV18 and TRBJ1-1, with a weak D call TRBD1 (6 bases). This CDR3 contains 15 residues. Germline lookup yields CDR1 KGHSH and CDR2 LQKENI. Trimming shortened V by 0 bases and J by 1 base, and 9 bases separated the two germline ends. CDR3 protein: CASSPPGAGNTEAFF. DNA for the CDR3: TGTGCCAGCTCACCACCGGGGGCAGGGAACACTGAAGCTTTCTTT.

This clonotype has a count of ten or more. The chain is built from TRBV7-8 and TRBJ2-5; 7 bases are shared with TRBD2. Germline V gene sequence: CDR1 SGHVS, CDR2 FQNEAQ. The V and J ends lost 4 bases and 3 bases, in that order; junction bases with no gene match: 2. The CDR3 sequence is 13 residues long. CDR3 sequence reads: CASSSTSKETQYF. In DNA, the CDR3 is TGTGCCAGCAGCTCGACTAGCAAAGAGACCCAGTACTTC.

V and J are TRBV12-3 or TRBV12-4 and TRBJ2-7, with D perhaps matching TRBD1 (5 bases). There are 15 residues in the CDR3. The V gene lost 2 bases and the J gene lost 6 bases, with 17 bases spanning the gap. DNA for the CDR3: TGTGCCAGCAGTTTACGGTCAGGGTTACATGGCGAGCAGTACTTC. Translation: CASSLRSGLHGEQYF.